The clone carrying this T cell receptor beta chain was counted only a few times. Antigen specificity is unknown. Sequencing relied on immunoSEQ assay v3.0, run at survey level. Some clones are missing from TCRdb's copy, which holds only in-frame ones; the method was immunoSEQ multiplex PCR. Here the sample spans about 33,000 clones, more than 60% being singletons. The CDR3 loop spans 15 amino acids. J gave up 3 bases and V 5 bases, and 4 bases lay outside the gene matches. The germline V gene encodes CDR1 SNHLY and CDR2 FYNNEI. Every sample had 1-10 million cryopreserved PBMC in it before DNA extraction. These data belong to a study of long-term antiretroviral therapy in people with HIV. Study-level results: Pre-ART expanded clones dominated the repertoire at every time point.

This chain connects TRBV2 to TRBJ2-3, with 11 bases identical to TRBD2. The receptor comes from a woman aged 45-59 years with HIV. The sample was unsorted PBMCs, taken 2 years after starting antiretroviral therapy. The CDR3 nucleotides are TGTGCCAGCAGTTTAGCGGGGGGGCTGACAGATACGCAGTATTTT. It yields the protein CASSLAGGLTDTQYF.